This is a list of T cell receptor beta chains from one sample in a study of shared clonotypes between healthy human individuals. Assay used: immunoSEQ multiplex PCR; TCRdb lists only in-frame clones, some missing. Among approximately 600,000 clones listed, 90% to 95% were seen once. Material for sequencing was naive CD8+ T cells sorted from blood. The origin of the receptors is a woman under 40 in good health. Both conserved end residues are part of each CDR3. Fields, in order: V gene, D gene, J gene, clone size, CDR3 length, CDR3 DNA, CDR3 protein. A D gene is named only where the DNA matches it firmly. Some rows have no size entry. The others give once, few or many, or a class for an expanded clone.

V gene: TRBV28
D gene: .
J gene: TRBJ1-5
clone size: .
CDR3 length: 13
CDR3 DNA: TGTGCCAGCAGTTCCAGGGTGGATCAGCCCCAGCATTTT
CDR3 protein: CASSSRVDQPQHF

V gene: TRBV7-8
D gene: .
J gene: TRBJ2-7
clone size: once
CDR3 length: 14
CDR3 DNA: TGTGCCAGCTCCACCGGGGCAATATCCTACGAGCAGTACTTC
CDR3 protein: CASSTGAISYEQYF

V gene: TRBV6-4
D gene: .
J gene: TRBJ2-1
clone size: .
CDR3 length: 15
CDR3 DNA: TGTGCCAGCAGTGACCTTGTGGGAGGAATCAATGAGCAGTTCTTC
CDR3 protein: CASSDLVGGINEQFF

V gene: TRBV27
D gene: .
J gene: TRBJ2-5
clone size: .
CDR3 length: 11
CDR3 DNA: TGTGCCAGCAGTGACGACAGTAACCAGTACTTC
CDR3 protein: CASSDDSNQYF

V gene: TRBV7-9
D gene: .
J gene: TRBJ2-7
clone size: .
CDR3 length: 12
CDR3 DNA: TGTGCCAGCAGCTTAATAGGCTACGAGCAGTACTTC
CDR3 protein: CASSLIGYEQYF

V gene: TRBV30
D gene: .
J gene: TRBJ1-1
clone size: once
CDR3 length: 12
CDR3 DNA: TGTGCCTGGAGTCATACGGACACTGAAGCTTTCTTT
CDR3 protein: CAWSHTDTEAFF

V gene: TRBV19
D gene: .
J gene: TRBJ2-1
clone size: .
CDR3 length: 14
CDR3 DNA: TGTGCCAGTAGTATATGGGGGTCGGGCAATGAGCAGTTCTTC
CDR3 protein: CASSIWGSGNEQFF

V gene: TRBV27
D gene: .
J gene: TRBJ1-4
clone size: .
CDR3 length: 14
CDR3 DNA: TGTGCCAGCAGTTCCAGGGGTTCTAATGAAAAACTGTTTTTT
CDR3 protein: CASSSRGSNEKLFF

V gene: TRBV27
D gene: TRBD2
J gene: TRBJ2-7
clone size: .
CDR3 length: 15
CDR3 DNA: TGTGCCAGCAGTTTTGCAGCGGGAGGTATCAACGAGCAGTACTTC
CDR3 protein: CASSFAAGGINEQYF

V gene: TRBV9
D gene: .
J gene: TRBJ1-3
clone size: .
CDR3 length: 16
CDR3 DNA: TGTGCCAGCAGCCCACCGGACCGCTCTCGGGGAAACACCATATATTTT
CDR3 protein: CASSPPDRSRGNTIYF

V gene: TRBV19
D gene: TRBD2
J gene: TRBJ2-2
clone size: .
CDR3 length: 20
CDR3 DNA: TGTGCCAGTATATCACAAGCACTAGCGGGAGGGCCGGCGCACACCGGGGAGCTGTTTTTT
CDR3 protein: CASISQALAGGPAHTGELFF

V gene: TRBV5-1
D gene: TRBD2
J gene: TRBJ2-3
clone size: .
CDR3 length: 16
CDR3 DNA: TGCGCCAGCAGCGACCGACTAGCGGGGCCCACAGATACGCAGTATTTT
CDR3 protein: CASSDRLAGPTDTQYF

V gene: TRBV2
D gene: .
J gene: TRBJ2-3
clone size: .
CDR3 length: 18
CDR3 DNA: TGTGCCAGCAGGGACCGGGACTCCGCCTCACCTAGCACAGATACGCAGTATTTT
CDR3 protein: CASRDRDSASPSTDTQYF

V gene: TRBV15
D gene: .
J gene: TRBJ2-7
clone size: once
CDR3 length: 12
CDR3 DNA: TGTGCCACCAGCACAACCGGGGCTGAGCAGTACTTC
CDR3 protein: CATSTTGAEQYF

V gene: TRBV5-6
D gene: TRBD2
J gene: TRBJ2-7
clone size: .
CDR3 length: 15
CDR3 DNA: TGTGCCAGCAGCTCCGGTCTAGCGGTCCTCTACGAGCAGTACTTC
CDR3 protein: CASSSGLAVLYEQYF

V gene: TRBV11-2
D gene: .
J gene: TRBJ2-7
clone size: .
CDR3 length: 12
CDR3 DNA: TGTGCCAGCAGCTACCTGCACTCCGAGCAGTACTTC
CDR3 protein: CASSYLHSEQYF

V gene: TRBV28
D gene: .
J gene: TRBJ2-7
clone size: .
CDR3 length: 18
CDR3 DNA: TGTGCCAGCAGTTTTGGCAGGGGGCTCCTAGCGGGGCTATACGAGCAGTACTTC
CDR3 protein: CASSFGRGLLAGLYEQYF

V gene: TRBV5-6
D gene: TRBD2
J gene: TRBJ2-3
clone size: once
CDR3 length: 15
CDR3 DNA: TGTGCCAGCAGCTTGGGGTTTAGCGGGAGTGATACGCAGTATTTT
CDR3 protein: CASSLGFSGSDTQYF

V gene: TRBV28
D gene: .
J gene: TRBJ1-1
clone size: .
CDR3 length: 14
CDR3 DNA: TGTGCCAGCAGCGAAAAATGGGGGTACACTGAAGCTTTCTTT
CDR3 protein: CASSEKWGYTEAFF

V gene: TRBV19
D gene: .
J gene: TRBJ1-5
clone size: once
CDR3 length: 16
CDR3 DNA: TGTGCCAGTAGTACCTTCGACAGGCGGCCAAATCAGCCCCAGCATTTT
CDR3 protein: CASSTFDRRPNQPQHF

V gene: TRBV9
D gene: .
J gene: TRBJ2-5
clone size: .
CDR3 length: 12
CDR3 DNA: TGTGCCAGCAGCGGGCTAGGAGAGACCCAGTACTTC
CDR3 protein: CASSGLGETQYF

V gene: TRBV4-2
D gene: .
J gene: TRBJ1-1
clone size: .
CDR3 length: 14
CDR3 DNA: TGTGCCAGCAGCCCTGGGACCGCGAACACTGAAGCTTTCTTT
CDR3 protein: CASSPGTANTEAFF

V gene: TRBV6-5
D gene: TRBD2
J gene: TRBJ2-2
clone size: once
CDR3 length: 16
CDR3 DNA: TGTGCCAGCAGTTACTCACTAGCGGGCCAACCCGGGGAGCTGTTTTTT
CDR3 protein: CASSYSLAGQPGELFF

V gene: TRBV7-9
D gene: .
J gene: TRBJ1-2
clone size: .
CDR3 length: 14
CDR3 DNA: TGTGCCAGCAGTAATGACGGTGCTGTCTATGGCTACACCTTC
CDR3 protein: CASSNDGAVYGYTF

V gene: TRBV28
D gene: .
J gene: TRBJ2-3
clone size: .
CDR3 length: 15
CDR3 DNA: TGTGCCAGCACCGATGACTCAACTAGCACAGATACGCAGTATTTT
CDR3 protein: CASTDDSTSTDTQYF

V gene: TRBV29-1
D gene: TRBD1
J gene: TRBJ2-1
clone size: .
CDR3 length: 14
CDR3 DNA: TGCAGCGTGGACCGGGACAGGGGTGACAATGAGCAGTTCTTC
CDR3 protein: CSVDRDRGDNEQFF

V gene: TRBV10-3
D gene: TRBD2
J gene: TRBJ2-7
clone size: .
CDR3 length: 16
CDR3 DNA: TGTGCCATCAGTGAGACAGGGACTAGCGGGATCTACGAGCAGTACTTC
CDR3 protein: CAISETGTSGIYEQYF

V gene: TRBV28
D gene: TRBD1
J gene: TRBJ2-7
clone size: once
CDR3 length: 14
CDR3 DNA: TGTGCCAGCAGTTTAGCCGACAGGGGGAGCGAGCAGTACTTC
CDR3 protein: CASSLADRGSEQYF

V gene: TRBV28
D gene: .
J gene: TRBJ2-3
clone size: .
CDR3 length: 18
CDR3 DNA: TGTGCCAGCAGCTCCACTACTAGCTTCCCAAGAGACACAGATACGCAGTATTTT
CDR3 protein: CASSSTTSFPRDTDTQYF

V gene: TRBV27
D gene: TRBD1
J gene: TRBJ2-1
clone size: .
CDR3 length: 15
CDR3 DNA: TGTGCCAGCAGTCCCGGGACAGGGGGCTTGGTTGAGCAGTTCTTC
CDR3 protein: CASSPGTGGLVEQFF

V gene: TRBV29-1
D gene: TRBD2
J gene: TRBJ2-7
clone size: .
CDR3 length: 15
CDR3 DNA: TGCAGCGTTGAAGAAGGCGGGAGGGGCTATTACGAGCAGTACTTC
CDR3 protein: CSVEEGGRGYYEQYF

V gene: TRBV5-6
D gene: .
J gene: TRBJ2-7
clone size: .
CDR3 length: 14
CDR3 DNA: TGTGCCAGCAGAAGAAGTTTTTACTCCTACGAGCAGTACTTC
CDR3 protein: CASRRSFYSYEQYF

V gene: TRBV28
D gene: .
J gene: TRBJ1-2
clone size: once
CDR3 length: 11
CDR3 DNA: TGTGCCAGCAGTTTAGGTAGTGGCTACACCTTC
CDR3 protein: CASSLGSGYTF

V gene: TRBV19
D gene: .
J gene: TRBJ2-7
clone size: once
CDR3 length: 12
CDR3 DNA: TGTGCCAGTATTGACAGGGAGGGCGAGCAGTACTTC
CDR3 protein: CASIDREGEQYF

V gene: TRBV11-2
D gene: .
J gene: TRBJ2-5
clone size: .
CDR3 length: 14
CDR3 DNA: TGTGCCAGCACCTTAGATAGTTTGCAAGAGACCCAGTACTTC
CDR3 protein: CASTLDSLQETQYF

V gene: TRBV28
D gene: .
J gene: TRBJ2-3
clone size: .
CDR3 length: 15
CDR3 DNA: TGTGCCAGCATGTTTGGGGAAAAAGCGACAGATACGCAGTATTTT
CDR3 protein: CASMFGEKATDTQYF

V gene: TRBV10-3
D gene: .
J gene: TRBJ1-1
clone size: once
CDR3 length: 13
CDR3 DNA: TGTGCCATCAGGCCGGCCTTGAACACTGAAGCTTTCTTT
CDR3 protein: CAIRPALNTEAFF

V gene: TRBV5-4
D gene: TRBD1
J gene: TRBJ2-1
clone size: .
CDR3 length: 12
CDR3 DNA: TGTGCCAGCAGCTGGACAGGGAATGAGCAGTTCTTC
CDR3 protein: CASSWTGNEQFF

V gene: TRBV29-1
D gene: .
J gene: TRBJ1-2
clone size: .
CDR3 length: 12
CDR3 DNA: TGCAGCACCCTAGGGAAAGACTATGGCTACACCTTC
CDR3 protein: CSTLGKDYGYTF

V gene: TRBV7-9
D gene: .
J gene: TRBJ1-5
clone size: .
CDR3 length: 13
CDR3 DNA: TGTGCCAGCAGCTTAGGACAGAATCAGCCCCAGCATTTT
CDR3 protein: CASSLGQNQPQHF

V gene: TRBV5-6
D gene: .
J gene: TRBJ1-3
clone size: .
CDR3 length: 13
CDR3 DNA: TGTGCCAGCAGCTTGGGTCATGGAAACACCATATATTTT
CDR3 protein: CASSLGHGNTIYF

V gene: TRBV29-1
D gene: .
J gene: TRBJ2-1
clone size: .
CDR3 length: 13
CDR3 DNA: TGCAGCGTTGTGCGGACGGACTACAATGAGCAGTTCTTC
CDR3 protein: CSVVRTDYNEQFF

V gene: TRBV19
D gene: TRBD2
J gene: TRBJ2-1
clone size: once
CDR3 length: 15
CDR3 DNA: TGTGCCAGTAGTATAGCCCCGGGACTAATGAATGAGCAGTTCTTC
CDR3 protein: CASSIAPGLMNEQFF